These 20 T cell receptor beta chains originate from one sample sequenced in a study of early T cells in non-severe SARS-CoV-2 infection (dated by TCRdb to about 2021). The library was generated by 5' RACE. The sequencer was a NextSeq 500. Using fastp at Q25 and MiXCR, TCRdb reprocessed the public reads and kept productive beta chains. Records with the same CDR3 protein are collapsed into one entry carrying the most frequent genes and DNA. The sample includes 75,000 to 90,000 distinct CDR3 sequences, with around 13% observed a single time. The top ten clones comprise about 1% of the sample. Sequences were obtained from whole blood. These receptor sequences come from an adult who was a healthcare worker with PCR-confirmed SARS-CoV-2 infection or an uninfected control (not recorded which).

This clonotype has at least ten counts. The J gene is TRBJ2-1, the V gene TRBV14, with D unresolved. In germline, CDR1 is SGHDN, CDR2 FVKESK. The CDR3 runs 15 residues. The germline V and J ends were trimmed by 0 bases and 6 bases, with 12 bases remaining between them. The CDR3 region has the DNA TGTGCCAGCAGCCAAGAATGGGATGGAATCAATGAGCAGTTCTTC. It yields the protein CASSQEWDGINEQFF.

The chain has TRBV28 and TRBJ2-7; 8 nucleotides match TRBD2. CDR1 MDHEN and CDR2 SYDVKM come from the germline V gene. The CDR3 has 14 residues. The V and J ends lost 6 bases and 0 bases, in that order; junction bases with no gene match: 4. This CDR3 is CASSTGTSSYEQYF. The CDR3 nucleotides are TGTGCCAGCAGCACCGGGACTAGCTCCTACGAGCAGTACTTC.

This clonotype was seen only a few times. Written as DNA, the CDR3 is TGTGCCAGCAGACATCCGGGACAGGGGTTAGATGGCTACACCTTC. This gives the protein CASRHPGQGLDGYTF. This chain connects TRBV5-4 to TRBJ1-2; 10 nucleotides align to TRBD1. This CDR3 spans 15 amino acids. Looked up from germline, CDR1 is SGHNT and CDR2 is YYREEE (reference sequence). J gave up 6 bases and V 5 bases, and 10 bases lay outside the gene matches.

This clonotype was seen many times. This chain joins TRBV20-1 and TRBJ1-1; D uncertain. Between the trimmed V and J ends, which lost 6 bases and 11 bases, there was a span of 16 bases. Germline CDR1 DFQATT, CDR2 SNEGSKA (reference sequence). This CDR3 contains 11 residues. In nucleotides, the CDR3 is TGCAGTGCCATCATCGGGCCGGGGGCTTTCTTT. This codes for CSAIIGPGAFF.

The chain recombines TRBV24-1 with TRBJ2-1; no clear D. V lost 5 bases and J 8 bases, leaving 9 bases between the germline ends. CDR1 is KGHDR, CDR2 SFDVKD, per germline. The CDR3 loop spans 12 amino acids. CDR3 coding DNA: TGTGCCACCAGTGGTCTTTGGGATGAGCAGTTCTTC. Protein product: CATSGLWDEQFF.

The chain employs TRBV7-8 and TRBJ2-7; D call uncertain. The V gene lost 5 bases and the J gene lost 7 bases, with 15 bases spanning the gap. CDR1 is SGHVS, CDR2 FQNEAQ, per germline. The length of the CDR3 is 13 residues. The CDR3, as DNA: TGTGCCAGCAGCCCCCTAAGCCCTTGGGAGCAGTACTTC. As protein: CASSPLSPWEQYF.

This clonotype was observed at least ten times. J is TRBJ2-5 and V is TRBV5-4, with TRBD2 identical over 10 bases. V was clipped by 0 bases and J by 2 bases; unmatched bases: 7. The CDR3 is 17 amino acids. Germline V CDR1 and CDR2: SGHNT, YYREEE (reference sequence). The CDR3 here is CASSLAFSGRRQETQYF. In nucleotides, the CDR3 is TGTGCCAGCAGCTTGGCATTTAGCGGGAGGCGGCAAGAGACCCAGTACTTC.

This clonotype was recorded many times. The rearrangement links TRBV7-2 to TRBJ2-1, with TRBD1 matching over 7 bases. CDR3 size: 16 residues. Germline loops: CDR1 SGHTA, CDR2 FQGNSA. V shed 0 bases and J 4 bases; nucleotides not matched to a gene: 6. The chain's CDR3 is CASSLAGTATYNEQFF. CDR3 in DNA: TGTGCCAGCAGCTTAGCAGGGACAGCCACTTACAATGAGCAGTTCTTC.

This clonotype was detected only a few times. V is TRBV27 and J is TRBJ2-4; the D is unclear. V dropped 9 bases and J dropped 7 bases, with 13 bases sitting between them. The CDR3 is 12 residues long. The germline V gene has CDR1 MNHEY and CDR2 SMNVEV (reference sequence). The CDR3 DNA is TGTGCCAGTCTTTTAAAGAGGAACATTCAGTACTTC. This gives the protein CASLLKRNIQYF.

This clonotype was detected ten times or more. The genes are TRBV5-5 and TRBJ1-3, with D unclear. The germline gives CDR1 SGHKS, CDR2 YYEKEE (reference sequence). Trimming shortened V by 5 bases and J by 1 base, and 16 bases separated the two germline ends. The CDR3 spans 16 residues. The DNA of the CDR3 is TGTGCCAGCAGAATGGGTGATGCGATTTCTGGAAACACCATATATTTT. This translates into CASRMGDAISGNTIYF.

The V and J genes are TRBV4-3 and TRBJ2-2; possibly TRBD2 for D (6 bases). Trimming cost V 3 bases and J 1 base, with 18 bases left between them. The CDR3 runs 18 residues. CDR1 and CDR2 (germline): LGHNA, YSLEER. The CDR3, as DNA: TGCGCCAGCAGCCATCTATCTTGGGGAGCGGGGAACACCGGGGAGCTGTTTTTT. This sequence encodes CASSHLSWGAGNTGELFF.

This clonotype appeared many times. The chain uses TRBV15 and TRBJ1-6, with 7 bases matching TRBD1. The CDR3 consists of 16 residues. The germline V gene encodes CDR1 LNHNV and CDR2 YYDKDF (reference sequence). With 8 bases clipped from V and 4 bases from J, the junction kept 11 bases outside the gene matches. The CDR3 DNA is TGTGCCACCGGTACCCCCCGGGACAGTTATAATTCACCCCTCCACTTT. Amino acid sequence: CATGTPRDSYNSPLHF.

This clonotype was seen at least ten times. The chain employs TRBV5-1 and TRBJ1-5, with D perhaps TRBD1 (6 bases). Germline V gives CDR1 SGHRS, CDR2 YFSETQ. V lost 4 bases to trimming and J lost 6 bases, with 14 bases between them. This CDR3 comprises 14 residues. DNA for the CDR3: TGCGCCAGCAGCCAACAGGGCGAGGGTCAGCCCCAGCATTTT. As protein: CASSQQGEGQPQHF. Variable domain in full (rest from reference TRBV5-1 and TRBJ1-5): KAGVTQTPRYLIKTRGQQVTLSCSPISGHRSVSWYQQTPGQGLQFLFEYFSETQRNKGNFPGRFSGRQFSNSRSEMNVSTLELGDSALYLCASSQQGEGQPQHFGDGTRLSIL.

This sequence joins TRBV7-4 and TRBJ2-7; D is undetermined. The CDR3 is 15 residues long. Between the trimmed V and J ends, which lost 5 bases and 0 bases, there was a span of 14 bases. CDR1 and CDR2 from the germline V gene are SGHVT and SQSDAQ. Here the CDR3 reads CASSQKPCRSYEQYF. The DNA for the CDR3 is TGTGCCAGCAGCCAAAAACCCTGCCGCTCCTACGAGCAGTACTTC.

The chain couples TRBV5-1 to TRBJ2-3; 13 nucleotides line up with TRBD2. After removal of 0 bases from V and 5 bases from J, the junction contained 3 bases not matched to a gene. In germline, CDR1 is SGHRS, CDR2 YFSETQ. This CDR3 has 16 amino acids. The DNA for the CDR3 is TGCGCCAGCAGCTTGGGACTAGCGGGAGGTATAGATACGCAGTATTTT. This gives the protein CASSLGLAGGIDTQYF.

This clonotype was counted a few times. The rearrangement joins TRBV28 to TRBJ2-7, with a weak D call TRBD2 (6 bases). Trimming stripped 5 bases from V and 5 bases from J, with 16 bases between. The CDR3 runs to 14 residues. Germline loops: CDR1 MDHEN, CDR2 SYDVKM. In DNA, the CDR3 is TGTGCCAGCAGTCGGCCCCGGGGCGGGGACGAGCAGTACTTC. It is translated as CASSRPRGGDEQYF.

This clonotype came up many times. The chain recombines TRBV12-3 or TRBV12-4 with TRBJ2-3; D uncertain. The ends were cut back, 5 bases at V and 7 bases at J, with 13 bases in the middle. This CDR3 comprises 13 residues. The CDR3 loop reads CASSDGPLYTQYF. CDR3 coding DNA: TGTGCCAGCAGTGACGGGCCTCTCTATACGCAGTATTTT.

The chain combines TRBV6-2 or TRBV6-3 with TRBJ1-1; weak D call: TRBD1 (6 bases). Trimming took 6 bases from V and 5 from J, leaving 10 bases between them. Germline loops: CDR1 MNHEY, CDR2 SVGEGT. The CDR3 length is 12 residues. Here the CDR3 DNA reads TGTGCCAGCAGGACTAGGGGGACTGAAGCTTTCTTT. Translation gives CASRTRGTEAFF.

This sequence joins TRBV19 and TRBJ2-1; perhaps TRBD1 as D (6 bases). With 6 bases removed from V and 7 bases from J, the gap between germline ends came to 16 bases. The CDR3 has 14 residues. Per the germline V gene, CDR1 is LNHDA and CDR2 is SQIVND (reference sequence). The CDR3 loop reads CASRPTDRKNEQFF. DNA of the CDR3: TGTGCCAGTAGGCCGACCGACAGGAAAAATGAGCAGTTCTTC.

In this sample, this clonotype turned up many times. This chain uses TRBV2 with TRBJ2-7; 10 nucleotides agree with TRBD1. Per the germline V gene, CDR1 is SNHLY and CDR2 is FYNNEI. This CDR3 spans 12 amino acids. After removal of 6 bases from V and 5 bases from J, the junction contained 1 base not matched to a gene. This CDR3 reads CASRGQGNEQYF. The CDR3 region has the DNA TGTGCCAGCAGGGGACAGGGGAACGAGCAGTACTTC.